The entry below describes one T cell receptor beta chain. This record comes from a study of cytomegalovirus exposure and HLA in healthy donors. The PCR had 60 Vbeta and 13 Jbeta primers. In the authors' methods: Among the unique TCR beta chains that a later analysis counted, about 86 million in all, around 11 million were shared. Generated by immunoSEQ multiplex PCR, the TCRdb table keeps only in-frame clones and is missing some. V and J calls and clone size follow that table, whereas D and trimming were derived from the DNA. The repertoire consists of 70,000 to 95,000 clones, with 76% occurring once and the leading ten covering 4% to 5.5%. Trimming removed 3 bases from V and 4 bases from J; junction bases left unmatched: 7. Germline V gives CDR1 SGHDT, CDR2 YYEEEE. The CDR3 totals 15 residues.

The sample was PBMCs. This TCR derives from a man aged 25-45 years in good health and CMV-seropositive. The V and J genes are TRBV5-6 and TRBJ2-3, with 8 bases matching TRBD1. As DNA, the CDR3 is TGTGCCAGCAGCTCTCTCAGGGGGCTGGCAGATACGCAGTATTTT. Translated: CASSSLRGLADTQYF.